What follows are 25 T cell receptor beta chains derived from one specimen sequenced in a study of blood T cells in healthy people across ages. A second PCR, run for roughly 7 to 12 cycles, used a sample-barcoded 5' primer plus a J-beta primer mix. TCRdb ran MiXCR on the 5' RACE reads and lists one entry per CDR3 protein. The sample has 380,000 or so distinct CDR3 sequences, 52% seen once. The sequenced sample consisted of blood. The receptors were sampled from a man in his fifties or sixties in good health.

This clonotype was seen a single time. V gene TRBV6-2 or TRBV6-3 combines with J gene TRBJ2-1, with D unresolved. Germline lookup yields CDR1 MNHEY and CDR2 SVGEGT. The V gene lost 9 bases and the J gene lost 6 bases, with 21 bases spanning the gap. This CDR3 is 15 amino acids long. CDR3: CASRRGPLWLNEQFF. For the CDR3, the DNA is TGTGCCAGTCGACGCGGACCTCTTTGGCTCAATGAGCAGTTCTTC.

Concerning this clonotype: A much more abundant neighbour one base away suggests this may be a read error. The chain has TRBV29-1 and TRBJ1-2; tentative D call: TRBD1 (5 bases). CDR1 SQVTM and CDR2 ANQGSEA come from the germline V gene. The CDR3 consists of 12 residues. Trimming pared 0 bases from V and 9 bases from J, leaving 11 bases between. CDR3: CSVEESRGSYTF. CDR3 nucleotide sequence: TGCAGCGTTGAAGAGAGCCGGGGGAGCTACACCTTC.

The chain combines TRBV12-3 or TRBV12-4 with TRBJ2-1, with TRBD2 matching 8 bases. This CDR3 has 15 residues. J lost 4 bases, V lost 1 base, and 3 bases had no gene match. The CDR3 loop reads CASSLGGGGYNEQFF. The CDR3 region has the DNA TGTGCCAGCAGTTTAGGTGGCGGGGGGTACAATGAGCAGTTCTTC.

The rearrangement links TRBV9 to TRBJ2-5; D remains ambiguous. There are 14 residues in the CDR3. Trimming cost V 5 bases and J 5 bases, with 16 bases left between them. The germline gives CDR1 SGDLS, CDR2 YYNGEE. The DNA of the CDR3 is TGTGCCAGCAGTTCCGGCACCCAAGGGGAGACCCAGTACTTC. Protein: CASSSGTQGETQYF. Variable domain in full (rest from reference TRBV9 and TRBJ2-5): DSGVTQTPKHLITATGQRVTLRCSPRSGDLSVYWYQQSLDQGLQFLIQYYNGEERAKGNILERFSAQQFPDLHSELNLSSLELGDSALYFCASSSGTQGETQYFGPGTRLLVL.

This chain joins TRBV6-2 or TRBV6-3 and TRBJ1-5; D is possibly TRBD1 (5 bases). The CDR3 covers 14 residues. V gave up 2 bases and J gave up 7 bases, with 12 bases separating them. The V gene's germline CDR1 is MNHEY and CDR2 SVGEGT. The CDR3 nucleotides are TGTGCCAGCAGTTACGGGACCCCCGGGCAGCCCCAGCATTTT. The encoded protein is CASSYGTPGQPQHF.

This clonotype appeared many times. This sequence may be a read error, since a much larger clone differs from it by one base. V usage is TRBV5-1 and J usage is TRBJ2-5; D unresolved. Germline V gene data show CDR1 as SGHRS and CDR2 as YFSETQ. This CDR3 region has 12 residues. V lost 1 base and J 11 bases, leaving 12 bases between the germline ends. Here the CDR3 reads CASSLLVNEQYF. CDR3 DNA: TGCGCCAGCAGCTTGCTTGTTAATGAGCAGTACTTC. The complete variable domain, with remaining parts taken from reference TRBV5-1 and TRBJ2-5, reads KAGVTQTPRYLIKTRGQQVTLSCSPISGHRSVSWYQQTPGQGLQFLFEYFSETQRNKGNFPGRFSGRQFSNSRSEMNVSTLELGDSALYLCASSLLVNEQYFGPGTRLLVL.

The chain uses TRBV16 and TRBJ2-1; 8 positions agree with TRBD2. CDR3 size: 16 residues. The V and J ends lost 1 base and 8 bases, in that order; junction bases with no gene match: 10. Germline V gene sequence: CDR1 KGHSY, CDR2 FQNENV. The DNA of the CDR3 is TGTGCCAGCAGCCAATATCTAGCGGGCCTGGAGTATGAGCAGTTCTTC. Its protein is CASSQYLAGLEYEQFF.

The chain couples TRBV10-3 to TRBJ2-7, with 13 bases fitting TRBD2. The CDR3 covers 14 residues. Germline loops: CDR1 ENHRY, CDR2 SYGVKD. V dropped 6 bases and J dropped 6; count of bases not matched to a gene: 5. Written as DNA, the CDR3 is TGTGCCATCAGCGGACTAGCGGGGGATTCCGAGCAGTACTTC. Translating it yields CAISGLAGDSEQYF.

This clonotype was recorded only once. The chain joins TRBV6-1 to TRBJ2-5; TRBD2 agrees at 12 bases. CDR3 size: 16 residues. CDR1 MNHNS and CDR2 SASEGT come from the germline V gene. J was trimmed by 5 bases and V by 2 bases; bases with no gene match: 6. The CDR3 bases are TGTGCCAGCAGTGAACCCACTAGCGGGAGGCGGGAGACCCAGTACTTC. This sequence encodes CASSEPTSGRRETQYF.

This clonotype was counted at least ten times. The gene calls are TRBV2 and TRBJ2-7, with D hard to call. Germline CDR1 reads SNHLY; CDR2 reads FYNNEI. V was cut by 6 bases and J by 0 bases, with 6 bases left in between. This CDR3 region has 12 residues. The CDR3 protein is CASRGLSYEQYF. CDR3 nucleotide sequence: TGTGCCAGCAGGGGCCTCTCCTACGAGCAGTACTTC.

The CDR3 nucleotides are TGTGCCAGCAAGTCCTCCGCTACATCGACCGGGGAGCTGTTTTTT. It encodes CASKSSATSTGELFF. V usage is TRBV9 and J usage is TRBJ2-2; D unresolved. This CDR3 has 15 amino acids. Germline V lookup: CDR1 SGDLS, CDR2 YYNGEE. V lost 6 bases, J lost 5 bases, and 17 bases lay in between. Variable domain in full (rest from reference TRBV9 and TRBJ2-2): DSGVTQTPKHLITATGQRVTLRCSPRSGDLSVYWYQQSLDQGLQFLIQYYNGEERAKGNILERFSAQQFPDLHSELNLSSLELGDSALYFCASKSSATSTGELFFGEGSRLTVL.

This clonotype has ten or more counts. The chain couples TRBV7-2 to TRBJ2-3, with D possibly matching TRBD1 (6 bases). The V gene lost 5 bases and the J gene lost 6 bases, with 21 bases spanning the gap. Germline CDR1 reads SGHTA; CDR2 reads FQGNSA. This CDR3 is built from 16 residues. For the CDR3, the DNA is TGTGCCAGCAGCCCCCGCCCCGGGACAATAGGGGATACGCAGTATTTT. Translation: CASSPRPGTIGDTQYF. The variable domain in full, completed from reference TRBV7-2 and TRBJ2-3, reads GAGVSQSPSNKVTEKGKDVELRCDPISGHTALYWYRQSLGQGLEFLIYFQGNSAPDKSGLPSDRFSAERTGGSVSTLTIQRTQQEDSAVYLCASSPRPGTIGDTQYFGPGTRLTVL.

The chain combines TRBV7-6 with TRBJ2-5, with 13 nucleotides matching TRBD2. Germline values: CDR1 SGHVS, CDR2 FNYEAQ. Unmatched junction bases numbered 11, after V lost 5 bases and J lost 11 bases. This CDR3 contains 15 residues. Here the CDR3 reads CASSRTSGSPNEQYF. CDR3 nucleotides: TGTGCCAGCAGCCGGACTAGCGGGAGCCCAAATGAGCAGTACTTC.

The table lists this clonotype with a few counts. In nucleotides, the CDR3 is TGCAGTGCTCGAAGGGGGGTGAACGAGCAGTACTTC. Its translation is CSARRGVNEQYF. The V and J genes are TRBV20-1 and TRBJ2-7; D may be TRBD1 or TRBD2 (6 bases each). V lost 5 bases, J lost 5 bases, and 13 bases lay in between. Germline V lookup: CDR1 DFQATT, CDR2 SNEGSKA (reference sequence). This CDR3 is built from 12 residues.

The gene calls are TRBV3-1 and TRBJ2-7; 7 nucleotides align to TRBD2. The CDR3 is 14 residues long. The V segment lost 3 bases and the J segment 3 bases; nucleotides outside the gene matches: 5. Germline V gene sequence: CDR1 LGHDT, CDR2 YNNKEL (reference sequence). The CDR3 DNA follows: TGTGCCAGCAGCCATCCGGGAGGACTCTACGAGCAGTACTTC. This translates into CASSHPGGLYEQYF.

Ten or more counts support this clonotype. The V gene is TRBV7-3, the J gene TRBJ2-5; 7 bases are a match to TRBD1. The junction had 8 bases not matched to a gene; V was cut back by 5 bases and J by 5 bases. The CDR3 is 14 amino acids. Germline CDR1 reads SGHTA; CDR2 reads FQGTGA. In DNA form, the CDR3 reads TGTGCCAGCAGCCCCACAGGGGCTCGGGAGACCCAGTACTTC. Its protein product is CASSPTGARETQYF.

A few counts support this clonotype. The chain has TRBV3-1 and TRBJ2-7; TRBD2 matches at 7 bases. This CDR3 spans 16 amino acids. Germline V gene lookup returns CDR1 LGHDT and CDR2 YNNKEL (reference sequence). V was pared by 0 bases and J by 2 bases, with 7 bases of the junction left unmatched. In nucleotides, the CDR3 is TGTGCCAGCAGCCAAGATCTGGGCGGGGGACCCTACGAGCAGTACTTC. Translating gives CASSQDLGGGPYEQYF.

The rearrangement joins TRBV29-1 to TRBJ1-2; D is undetermined. Deletions cut 0 bases from V and 8 bases from J, with 10 bases between. From germline, CDR1 is SQVTM and CDR2 ANQGSEA. CDR3 length equals 12 residues. Here the CDR3 DNA reads TGCAGCGTTGAAGACCCGCGAGGGGGCTACACCTTC. It encodes CSVEDPRGGYTF.

This clonotype was counted at least ten times. This chain uses TRBV6-1 with TRBJ2-7, with D unresolved. Trimming cost V 3 bases and J 7 bases, with 13 bases left between them. Per the germline V gene, CDR1 is MNHNS and CDR2 is SASEGT. This CDR3 has 13 amino acids. The CDR3 region is CASSEVPLDEQYF. DNA of the CDR3: TGTGCCAGCAGTGAGGTTCCTTTGGATGAGCAGTACTTC.

The V gene is TRBV5-1, the J gene TRBJ1-1; 8 bases are a match to TRBD1. The CDR3 has 15 amino acids. J lost 4 bases, V lost 2 bases, and 7 bases had no gene match. Germline CDR1 is SGHRS and CDR2 is YFSETQ. The CDR3 region is CASSLRTGGGTEAFF. The CDR3 DNA is TGCGCCAGCAGCTTACGCACAGGGGGGGGCACTGAAGCTTTCTTT.

The genes are TRBV11-2 and TRBJ2-1, with D perhaps matching TRBD2 (6 bases). This CDR3 contains 15 residues. V lost 3 bases and J 5 bases, leaving 14 bases between the germline ends. Germline V gene lookup returns CDR1 SGHAT and CDR2 FQNNGV. CDR3 amino acids: CASSLLRGPNNEQFF. The CDR3, as DNA: TGTGCCAGCAGCTTGCTGCGGGGCCCCAACAATGAGCAGTTCTTC.

This chain connects TRBV20-1 to TRBJ2-1; 12 bases map to TRBD2. Germline lookup yields CDR1 DFQATT and CDR2 SNEGSKA (reference sequence). The J segment lost 0 bases and the V segment lost 3 bases, leaving 6 bases of the junction unmatched. This CDR3 is built from 17 residues. CDR3 coding DNA: TGCAGTGCTAGTTCTAGCGGGGGGGCTAGCTCCTACAATGAGCAGTTCTTC. The encoded protein is CSASSSGGASSYNEQFF.

This clonotype was found a few times. The chain couples TRBV7-2 to TRBJ2-5, with 10 bases that match TRBD2. Germline V gene data show CDR1 as SGHTA and CDR2 as FQGNSA. The trim removed 2 bases at V and 3 bases at J, leaving 6 bases unmatched. The CDR3 extends over 16 amino acids. The CDR3 loop reads CASSLKSSGGKETQYF. The CDR3 DNA sequence: TGTGCCAGCAGCTTAAAGTCTAGCGGGGGAAAAGAGACCCAGTACTTC.

The chain carries TRBV29-1 and TRBJ2-3; D might be TRBD2 (7 bases). The ends were cut back, 5 bases at V and 4 bases at J, with 13 bases in the middle. The germline V gene encodes CDR1 SQVTM and CDR2 ANQGSEA. The CDR3 has 13 residues. CDR3 nucleotides: TGCAGCGTTTGGGGGCGGGAGTCAGATACGCAGTATTTT. Residues: CSVWGRESDTQYF.

This clonotype was seen only a few times. V and J are TRBV7-2 and TRBJ2-1; TRBD2 agrees at 8 bases. Germline V gene sequence: CDR1 SGHTA, CDR2 FQGNSA. Trimming removed 2 bases from V and 7 bases from J; junction bases left unmatched: 7. The CDR3 has 15 amino acids. The CDR3 nucleotides read TGTGCCAGCAGCTTACTCGGGAGGGATTGGAATGAGCAGTTCTTC. Protein: CASSLLGRDWNEQFF. The whole variable domain, filled in from reference TRBV7-2 and TRBJ2-1, reads GAGVSQSPSNKVTEKGKDVELRCDPISGHTALYWYRQSLGQGLEFLIYFQGNSAPDKSGLPSDRFSAERTGGSVSTLTIQRTQQEDSAVYLCASSLLGRDWNEQFFGPGTRLTVL.